These T cell receptor beta chains were read from a single sample in a study of identical twins. TCRdb used MiXCR to reprocess the 5' RACE reads, holding one entry per CDR3 protein. In the table there are hundreds of thousands of distinct CDR3 sequences, roughly 7% of which are singletons. These data are also associated with another study on yellow fever vaccine responses in identical twins.

Sequenced: memory (CD45RO+) T cells sorted from blood. These receptors came from a woman aged 18-29 years in good health. Both conserved end residues are part of each CDR3. The order of the fields is V gene, J gene, D gene, clone size, CDR3 protein, CDR3 DNA. The D gene is left open where the match is weak. A clone size is listed for some rows: how often the clone was seen (once, few, many), or a class if it is expanded.

TRBV3-1	TRBJ2-6	NA	NA	CASTPSTGANVLTF	TGTGCCAGCACCCCCAGTACTGGGGCCAACGTCCTGACTTTC
TRBV5-1	TRBJ2-7	NA	many	CASSRTDSYEQYF	TGCGCCAGCAGCCGGACCGATTCCTACGAGCAGTACTTC
TRBV5-1	TRBJ2-6	NA	NA	CASSLWGAGANVLTF	TGCGCCAGCAGCTTGTGGGGGGCCGGGGCCAACGTCCTGACTTTC
TRBV4-1	TRBJ2-5	NA	NA	CASSQKRQIQETQYF	TGCGCCAGCAGCCAGAAGAGGCAGATACAAGAGACCCAGTACTTC
TRBV11-1	TRBJ2-7	TRBD2	many	CASSYTSGSSYEQYF	TGTGCCAGCAGCTACACTAGCGGGAGCTCCTACGAGCAGTACTTC
TRBV19	TRBJ1-2	NA	NA	CASSIGQRNGYTF	TGTGCCAGTAGTATCGGACAGCGGAATGGCTACACCTTC
TRBV18	TRBJ1-1	NA	few	CASSLQQGYTEAFF	TGTGCCAGCTCACTCCAACAGGGCTACACTGAAGCTTTCTTT
TRBV2	TRBJ2-6	NA	many	CASSDPSGANVLTF	TGTGCCAGCAGTGACCCCTCTGGGGCCAACGTCCTGACTTTC
TRBV3-1	TRBJ2-3	NA	NA	CAFRLRRGAEGGTDTQYF	TGTGCCTTCAGACTTCGAAGGGGAGCGGAGGGGGGCACAGATACGCAGTATTTT
TRBV27	TRBJ2-2	TRBD1	NA	CASKQGARTTGELFF	TGTGCCAGCAAGCAGGGGGCGAGGACCACCGGGGAGCTGTTTTTT
TRBV29-1	TRBJ2-1	NA	many	CSVGGERSYNEQFF	TGCAGCGTTGGAGGGGAACGCTCCTACAATGAGCAGTTCTTC
TRBV6-1	TRBJ2-3	TRBD2	NA	CASSRPGLAGSTDTQYF	TGTGCCAGCAGTCGTCCGGGACTAGCGGGAAGCACAGATACGCAGTATTTT
TRBV20-1	TRBJ2-1	NA	many	CSARDLSGYNEQFF	TGCAGTGCTAGAGATCTTTCGGGGTACAATGAGCAGTTCTTC
TRBV3-1	TRBJ1-1	NA	many	CASRRREGMTEAFF	TGTGCCAGCCGACGACGGGAGGGGATGACTGAAGCTTTCTTT
TRBV5-4	TRBJ2-1	NA	NA	CASGQVSSYNEQFF	TGTGCCAGCGGGCAGGTTAGCTCCTACAATGAGCAGTTCTTC
TRBV11-3	TRBJ2-5	NA	many	CASSLMETQYF	TGTGCCAGCAGCTTAATGGAGACCCAGTACTTC
TRBV20-1	TRBJ2-1	NA	few	CSATGLSNEQFF	TGCAGTGCTACGGGTTTATCGAATGAGCAGTTCTTC
TRBV29-1	TRBJ2-1	TRBD1	many	CSVEPDRSRENEQFF	TGCAGCGTTGAACCGGACAGGTCAAGAGAGAATGAGCAGTTCTTC
TRBV3-1	TRBJ2-1	TRBD2	many	CASSQDRLAGLNEQFF	TGTGCCAGCAGCCAAGATCGCCTAGCGGGGCTCAATGAGCAGTTCTTC
TRBV6-1	TRBJ2-1	TRBD2	many	CASSVSLAGAYNEQFF	TGTGCCAGCAGTGTATCACTAGCGGGAGCCTACAATGAGCAGTTCTTC
TRBV3-1	TRBJ2-1	NA	many	CASSSDRFNEQFF	TGTGCCAGCAGCTCGGACAGATTTAATGAGCAGTTCTTC
TRBV6-2/TRBV6-3	TRBJ1-1	NA	NA	CASKGDITGNTEAFF	TGTGCCAGCAAGGGGGACATCACAGGGAACACTGAAGCTTTCTTT
TRBV27	TRBJ2-1	NA	NA	CASSVAASSYNEQFF	TGTGCCAGCAGTGTAGCGGCCAGCTCCTACAATGAGCAGTTCTTC
TRBV20-1	TRBJ1-5	NA	NA	CSAHGGEGSQPQHF	TGCAGTGCTCACGGCGGGGAAGGAAGCCAGCCCCAGCATTTT
TRBV6-4	TRBJ2-7	TRBD2	many	CASSELAGVGEQYF	TGTGCCAGCAGTGAACTAGCGGGAGTAGGCGAGCAGTACTTC
TRBV7-9	TRBJ2-1	NA	NA	CASSSEYNEPFF	TGTGCCAGCAGCTCGGAATACAATGAGCCGTTCTTC
TRBV6-1	TRBJ2-2	TRBD2	few	CASSRGLAGVIGELFF	TGTGCCAGCAGTCGGGGACTAGCGGGAGTAATCGGGGAGCTGTTTTTT
TRBV6-1	TRBJ2-2	TRBD1	NA	CASRPGTGRTGELFF	TGTGCCAGCAGGCCAGGGACAGGGAGGACCGGGGAGCTGTTTTTT
TRBV5-1	TRBJ1-1	TRBD1	many	CASSRGTGGVSTEAFF	TGCGCCAGCAGCAGGGGGACAGGGGGTGTGAGCACTGAAGCTTTCTTT
TRBV4-1	TRBJ1-4	TRBD1	NA	CASSRGDRVNEKLFF	TGCGCCAGCAGCCGAGGGGACAGGGTTAATGAAAAACTGTTTTTT
TRBV5-6	TRBJ1-1	NA	NA	CASRLGGQDTEAFF	TGTGCCAGCAGACTAGGGGGGCAAGACACTGAAGCTTTCTTT
TRBV29-1	TRBJ1-2	NA	NA	CSVEDRVVYGYTF	TGCAGCGTTGAAGATCGTGTCGTATATGGCTACACCTTC
TRBV7-8	TRBJ2-3	TRBD2	many	CASTTTEGLLTDTQYF	TGTGCCAGCACTACAACCGAGGGACTACTCACAGATACGCAGTATTTT
TRBV11-2	TRBJ2-1	TRBD2	many	CASSPHSGGSYNEQFF	TGTGCCAGCAGCCCACACAGCGGGGGGTCCTACAATGAGCAGTTCTTC
TRBV5-1	TRBJ1-4	NA	NA	CASSRRRDTTNEKLFF	TGCGCCAGCAGCCGGAGGAGGGACACTACTAATGAAAAACTGTTTTTT
TRBV12-3/TRBV12-4	TRBJ2-1	NA	many	CASSQGRMSSYNEQFF	TGTGCCAGCAGCCAAGGGAGAATGAGCTCCTACAATGAGCAGTTCTTC
TRBV6-1	TRBJ1-1	TRBD1	few	CASSQPRDSSEAFF	TGTGCCAGCAGTCAACCCCGGGACAGTTCTGAAGCTTTCTTT
TRBV19	TRBJ1-4	NA	NA	CASSIRVSNEKLFF	TGTGCCAGTAGTATCAGGGTCTCCAATGAAAAACTGTTTTTT
TRBV20-1	TRBJ2-1	TRBD2	many	CSARWSGGGEQFF	TGCAGTGCTAGATGGAGCGGGGGGGGCGAGCAGTTCTTC
TRBV20-1	TRBJ2-5	NA	few	CSARARDGSRTQYF	TGCAGTGCTAGAGCAAGGGACGGCTCAAGAACCCAGTACTTC
TRBV18	TRBJ2-1	NA	NA	CASSPVAGMGPDNEQFF	TGTGCCAGCTCACCAGTGGCAGGGATGGGACCTGACAATGAGCAGTTCTTC
TRBV5-1	TRBJ2-3	TRBD1	many	CASSLGGQDTDTQYF	TGCGCCAGCAGCTTGGGAGGACAGGACACAGATACGCAGTATTTT
TRBV5-1	TRBJ1-1	NA	many	CASTPGGDTEAFF	TGCGCCAGCACTCCGGGGGGAGACACTGAAGCTTTCTTT
TRBV12-3/TRBV12-4	TRBJ2-7	NA	few	CASSLRSGPGSYEQYF	TGTGCCAGCAGTTTACGATCAGGGCCAGGCTCCTACGAGCAGTACTTC